The entry that follows covers one T cell receptor (beta chain) sequence. Antigen: not known. The germline gives CDR1 LNHNV, CDR2 YYDKDF (reference sequence). The germline V and J ends were trimmed by 0 bases and 4 bases, with 10 bases remaining between them. This CDR3 is 15 amino acids long. From the reads, TCRdb called clonotypes with MiXCR, one entry per CDR3 protein. Of roughly 920,000 distinct CDR3 sequences listed, approximately 31% are singletons. This sample was included in a study of T cell repertoires in cytomegalovirus infection. Across the whole study: Selected CMV epitopes included recently identified HLA-C-restricted ones as well as well-studied HLA-B-restricted ones. Signatures in public TCR beta sequences pointed to both CMV infection and matching HLA type.

Study-level points and caveats: Dominating the ex vivo response were HLA-C-restricted CMV-specific TCR beta clonotypes. The study identified carriers of CMV plus the relevant HLA from cumulative public TCR beta family frequency.

This sequence joins TRBV15 and TRBJ1-5; D not resolved. The clonotype comes from a human donor in good health (CMV status not recorded). Some clones in this sample may be carry-over from other donors' samples. Source: cultured CD8+ T cells from PBMCs, taken from culture after CMV antigen stimulation. The chain's CDR3 is CATSRDRVENQPQHF. CDR3 nucleotide sequence: TGTGCCACCAGCAGAGATCGGGTAGAAAATCAGCCCCAGCATTTT.